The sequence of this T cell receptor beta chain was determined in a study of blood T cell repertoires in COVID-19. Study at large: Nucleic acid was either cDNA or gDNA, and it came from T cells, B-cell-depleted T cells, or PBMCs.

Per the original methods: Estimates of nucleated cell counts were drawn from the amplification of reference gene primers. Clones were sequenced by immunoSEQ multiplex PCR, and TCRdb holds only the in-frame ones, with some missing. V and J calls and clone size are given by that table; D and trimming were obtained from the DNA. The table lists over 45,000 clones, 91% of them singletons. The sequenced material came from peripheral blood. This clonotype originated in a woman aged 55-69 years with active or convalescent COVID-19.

The CDR3 DNA follows: TGTGCCAGCAGCACTCCAGGTAGGTGGGGCAATCAGCCCCAGCATTTT. Encoded protein: CASSTPGRWGNQPQHF. The chain links TRBV21-1 to TRBJ1-5; the table names TRBD1, a call not compared with the DNA. TRBV21-1 is designated a pseudogene. The CDR3 contains 16 residues.